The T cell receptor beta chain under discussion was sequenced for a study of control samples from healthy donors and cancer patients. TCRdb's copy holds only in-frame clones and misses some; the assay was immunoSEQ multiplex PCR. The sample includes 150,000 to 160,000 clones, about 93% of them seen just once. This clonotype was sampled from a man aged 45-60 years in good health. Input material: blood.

This CDR3 is CASSFRQFYNSPLHF. CDR3 DNA sequence: TGTGCCAGCAGTTTTCGACAGTTCTATAATTCACCCCTCCACTTT. V and J are TRBV27 and TRBJ1-6, with D possibly being TRBD1 (5 bases). Per germline, CDR1 MNHEY and CDR2 SMNVEV (reference sequence). This CDR3 comprises 15 residues. The germline V and J ends were trimmed by 3 bases and 3 bases, with 9 bases remaining between them.